These T cell receptor beta chains were read from a single sample in a study of T cell repertoires in cytomegalovirus infection. TCRdb reprocessed the reads with MiXCR, giving one entry per CDR3 protein. The table shows roughly 860,000 distinct CDR3 sequences, with less than 35% occurring only once. These TCRs are of unknown antigen specificity. Material: cultured CD8+ T cells from PBMCs, obtained from culture after CMV antigen stimulation. These receptors all stem from a human donor in good health (CMV status not recorded). Some clones in this sample may be carry-over from other donors' samples. CDR3s include the opening cysteine and the closing phenylalanine or tryptophan. The D gene is left open where the match is weak. Where a row states a size, it is once, few, many or the class of an expanded clone; other rows omit it.

j_gene: TRBJ2-2; abundance: NA; v_gene: TRBV6-2/TRBV6-3; d_gene: NA; CDR3nt: TGTGCCAGCAGTTACTATCAGTATCCCGGGGAGCTGTTTTTT; CDR3aa: CASSYYQYPGELFF
j_gene: TRBJ2-1; abundance: NA; v_gene: TRBV6-1; d_gene: NA; CDR3nt: TGTGCCAGCAGTGAATTTCTCGTGTGGGGGGGGGGCACCTACAATGAGCAGTTCTTC; CDR3aa: CASSEFLVWGGGTYNEQFF
j_gene: TRBJ1-1; abundance: NA; v_gene: TRBV12-3/TRBV12-4; d_gene: TRBD1; CDR3nt: TGTGCCAGCAGTTTCCACCCCCGGGACAGGGGGCCCACCCCCTTTGATGCTTTCTTT; CDR3aa: CASSFHPRDRGPTPFDAFF
j_gene: TRBJ1-5; abundance: few; v_gene: TRBV12-3/TRBV12-4; d_gene: NA; CDR3nt: TGTGCCAGCAGTTTAGGCCGGGGGCAGGGCAATCAGCCCCAGCATTTT; CDR3aa: CASSLGRGQGNQPQHF
j_gene: TRBJ2-3; abundance: NA; v_gene: TRBV20-1; d_gene: NA; CDR3nt: TGCAGTGCTAAAGGGACAGATACGCAGTATTTT; CDR3aa: CSAKGTDTQYF
j_gene: TRBJ2-3; abundance: NA; v_gene: TRBV11-2; d_gene: NA; CDR3nt: TGTGCCAGCAGCTTTGGACAGAGTAGCACAGATACGCAGTATTTT; CDR3aa: CASSFGQSSTDTQYF
j_gene: TRBJ2-1; abundance: few; v_gene: TRBV3-1; d_gene: TRBD2; CDR3nt: TGTGCCAGCTCCCAAGCGGGGTCATACAATGAGCAGTTCTTC; CDR3aa: CASSQAGSYNEQFF
j_gene: TRBJ1-1; abundance: few; v_gene: TRBV6-6; d_gene: NA; CDR3nt: TGTGCCAGCAGTTACTCGGGCGGGGGGAACACTGAAGCTTTCTTT; CDR3aa: CASSYSGGGNTEAFF
j_gene: TRBJ1-1; abundance: many; v_gene: TRBV7-3; d_gene: NA; CDR3nt: TGTGCCAGCAGCTTCGGACAGCCGAACACTGAAGCTTTCTTT; CDR3aa: CASSFGQPNTEAFF
j_gene: TRBJ2-3; abundance: few; v_gene: TRBV20-1; d_gene: TRBD2; CDR3nt: TGCAGTGCTAGAGATCCCGGACTAGCGGGGGTCACAGATACGCAGTATTTT; CDR3aa: CSARDPGLAGVTDTQYF
j_gene: TRBJ2-7; abundance: few; v_gene: TRBV7-6; d_gene: NA; CDR3nt: TGTGCCAGCAGCCTAGAAGGACTGATCTACGAGCAGTACTTC; CDR3aa: CASSLEGLIYEQYF
j_gene: TRBJ2-3; abundance: few; v_gene: TRBV10-3; d_gene: NA; CDR3nt: TGTGCCATCAGAAAATTGACGGATAGCACAGATACGCAGTATTTT; CDR3aa: CAIRKLTDSTDTQYF
j_gene: TRBJ1-2; abundance: many; v_gene: TRBV6-6; d_gene: NA; CDR3nt: TGTGCCAGCAGTTATTCAGGGAACTATGGCTACACCTTC; CDR3aa: CASSYSGNYGYTF
j_gene: TRBJ2-2; abundance: NA; v_gene: TRBV19; d_gene: NA; CDR3nt: TGTGCCAGTAGTATATTAGTATACACCGGGGAGCTGTTTTTT; CDR3aa: CASSILVYTGELFF
j_gene: TRBJ2-1; abundance: few; v_gene: TRBV12-3/TRBV12-4; d_gene: TRBD2; CDR3nt: TGTGCCTGTACAGAAGCGGGGGACTCCTACAATGAGCAGTTCTTC; CDR3aa: CACTEAGDSYNEQFF
j_gene: TRBJ2-6; abundance: NA; v_gene: TRBV28; d_gene: NA; CDR3nt: TGTGCCAGCAGTTTAGAGGCCAAGGCCCGGGAGGGGGCCAACGTCCTGACTTTC; CDR3aa: CASSLEAKAREGANVLTF
j_gene: TRBJ1-1; abundance: NA; v_gene: TRBV12-5; d_gene: NA; CDR3nt: TGTGCCAGCGGACTAAACACTGAAGCTTTCTTT; CDR3aa: CASGLNTEAFF
j_gene: TRBJ1-6; abundance: few; v_gene: TRBV4-3; d_gene: NA; CDR3nt: TGCGCCAGCAGCCTTTGGGGGAGCGCAGAGGGTTCACCCCTCCACTTT; CDR3aa: CASSLWGSAEGSPLHF
j_gene: TRBJ2-7; abundance: NA; v_gene: TRBV5-4; d_gene: NA; CDR3nt: TGTGCCAGCAGCTTCGAGTCTGACGAGCAGTACTTC; CDR3aa: CASSFESDEQYF
j_gene: TRBJ2-5; abundance: once; v_gene: TRBV7-6; d_gene: TRBD2; CDR3nt: TGTGCCAGCAACCAAGCGGGGGGCCAAGAGACCCAGTACTTC; CDR3aa: CASNQAGGQETQYF
j_gene: TRBJ2-2; abundance: NA; v_gene: TRBV6-6; d_gene: TRBD2; CDR3nt: TGTGCCAGCAGTACGACTAGCTCGAACACCGGGGAGCTGTTTTTT; CDR3aa: CASSTTSSNTGELFF
j_gene: TRBJ1-5; abundance: few; v_gene: TRBV6-2/TRBV6-3; d_gene: NA; CDR3nt: TGTGCCAGCAGTTACGCAGGGGTCGGCAATCAGCCCCAGCATTTT; CDR3aa: CASSYAGVGNQPQHF
j_gene: TRBJ2-1; abundance: few; v_gene: TRBV4-2; d_gene: TRBD2; CDR3nt: TGTGCCAGCAGCCATGGCGGGGGGAATGAGCAGTTCTTC; CDR3aa: CASSHGGGNEQFF
j_gene: TRBJ1-2; abundance: NA; v_gene: TRBV27; d_gene: NA; CDR3nt: TGTGCCAGCACTTCCACCGGGGGAGGGTATGGCTACACCTTC; CDR3aa: CASTSTGGGYGYTF
j_gene: TRBJ2-6; abundance: NA; v_gene: TRBV7-9; d_gene: NA; CDR3nt: TGTGCCAGCAGCTTAGTATCCCGCTCTGGGGCCAACGTCCTGACTTTC; CDR3aa: CASSLVSRSGANVLTF
j_gene: TRBJ2-1; abundance: NA; v_gene: TRBV28; d_gene: NA; CDR3nt: TGTGCCAGCAGTTTATCCAGGCTCTCCTACAATGAGCAGTTCTTC; CDR3aa: CASSLSRLSYNEQFF
j_gene: TRBJ2-4; abundance: few; v_gene: TRBV19; d_gene: NA; CDR3nt: TGTGCCAGTAGTACCGTAGACCCGATCCTAGCCAAAAACATTCAGTACTTC; CDR3aa: CASSTVDPILAKNIQYF
j_gene: TRBJ2-3; abundance: NA; v_gene: TRBV2; d_gene: NA; CDR3nt: TGTGCCAGCAAGGAAAGGACTAGCAGGGGGGCGATAACAGATACGCAGTATTTT; CDR3aa: CASKERTSRGAITDTQYF
j_gene: TRBJ2-1; abundance: NA; v_gene: TRBV11-2; d_gene: TRBD2; CDR3nt: TGTGCCAGCAGCTTTGTGGGAGCGGGGGATTACAATGAGCAGTTCTTC; CDR3aa: CASSFVGAGDYNEQFF
j_gene: TRBJ2-1; abundance: NA; v_gene: TRBV4-3; d_gene: TRBD2; CDR3nt: TGCGCCAGCAGCCAAACCGGGACTAGCGGGGTTGGTGAGCAGTTCTTC; CDR3aa: CASSQTGTSGVGEQFF
j_gene: TRBJ1-5; abundance: NA; v_gene: TRBV27; d_gene: NA; CDR3nt: TGTGCCAGCAGTTCGGGACTGCCTCCGAATAGCAATCAGCCCCAGCATTTT; CDR3aa: CASSSGLPPNSNQPQHF
j_gene: TRBJ2-1; abundance: once; v_gene: TRBV29-1; d_gene: NA; CDR3nt: TGCAGCGTCACAGGGTCCCCCTACAATGAGCAGTTCTTC; CDR3aa: CSVTGSPYNEQFF
j_gene: TRBJ1-2; abundance: NA; v_gene: TRBV9; d_gene: NA; CDR3nt: TGTGCCAGCAGCGTAGGGCTGGGAGCTAACTATGGCTACACCTTC; CDR3aa: CASSVGLGANYGYTF
j_gene: TRBJ2-1; abundance: NA; v_gene: TRBV14; d_gene: TRBD1; CDR3nt: TGTGCCAGCAGCCAACGATACAGGGGAAGTAGTGAGCAGTTCTTC; CDR3aa: CASSQRYRGSSEQFF
j_gene: TRBJ2-1; abundance: NA; v_gene: TRBV7-3; d_gene: TRBD2; CDR3nt: TGTGTCAGCAGCTTAGGGAGGGGTCCCAGGCAGTTCTTC; CDR3aa: CVSSLGRGPRQFF
j_gene: TRBJ2-5; abundance: NA; v_gene: TRBV29-1; d_gene: TRBD2; CDR3nt: TGCAGCGTTGAAGATATGACGGCGGGGGGGGAGACCCAGTACTTC; CDR3aa: CSVEDMTAGGETQYF
j_gene: TRBJ1-5; abundance: few; v_gene: TRBV3-1; d_gene: NA; CDR3nt: TGTGCCAGCAGCCAAGATCAACAGGTTCACAATCAGCCCCAGCATTTT; CDR3aa: CASSQDQQVHNQPQHF
j_gene: TRBJ2-1; abundance: NA; v_gene: TRBV14; d_gene: NA; CDR3nt: TGTGCCAGCAGCCCCCCCCGGGCTAGCGTCTACAATGAGCAGTTCTTC; CDR3aa: CASSPPRASVYNEQFF
j_gene: TRBJ2-1; abundance: NA; v_gene: TRBV6-4; d_gene: NA; CDR3nt: TGTGCCAGCAGTGACACCCATACACGGGATTACAATGAGCAGTTCTTC; CDR3aa: CASSDTHTRDYNEQFF
j_gene: TRBJ2-1; abundance: NA; v_gene: TRBV7-6; d_gene: NA; CDR3nt: TGTGCCAGCAGCTTAGAAGGGGTAGGCTCCTACAATGAGCAGTTCTTC; CDR3aa: CASSLEGVGSYNEQFF
j_gene: TRBJ1-4; abundance: NA; v_gene: TRBV28; d_gene: TRBD1; CDR3nt: TGTGCCAGCAGTACAACTTTCGACAGGGGAACTAATGAAAAACTGTTTTTT; CDR3aa: CASSTTFDRGTNEKLFF
j_gene: TRBJ2-1; abundance: NA; v_gene: TRBV2; d_gene: NA; CDR3nt: TGTGCCAGCGGGAGGTCCTCTGACGGAGCCTACAATGAGCAGTTCTTC; CDR3aa: CASGRSSDGAYNEQFF
j_gene: TRBJ2-1; abundance: NA; v_gene: TRBV27; d_gene: NA; CDR3nt: TGTGCCAGCAGTTCGGCGGGCTCCTGCAATGAGCAGTTCTTC; CDR3aa: CASSSAGSCNEQFF
j_gene: TRBJ1-1; abundance: few; v_gene: TRBV2; d_gene: NA; CDR3nt: TGTGCCAGCAGTCTAAGCTTAACTCCTCCGGCTTTCTTT; CDR3aa: CASSLSLTPPAFF
j_gene: TRBJ2-3; abundance: NA; v_gene: TRBV18; d_gene: NA; CDR3nt: TGTGCCAGCTCACCACCCGCTAGCACAGATACGCAGTATTTT; CDR3aa: CASSPPASTDTQYF
j_gene: TRBJ1-4; abundance: few; v_gene: TRBV6-6; d_gene: NA; CDR3nt: TGTGCCAGCACCTCCCGGGAAGCAGCTAATGAAAAACTGTTTTTT; CDR3aa: CASTSREAANEKLFF
j_gene: TRBJ2-2; abundance: few; v_gene: TRBV7-4; d_gene: TRBD1; CDR3nt: TGTGCCAGCAGCTCGACAGGGACGAACACCGGGGAGCTGTTTTTT; CDR3aa: CASSSTGTNTGELFF
j_gene: TRBJ2-3; abundance: NA; v_gene: TRBV6-6; d_gene: TRBD2; CDR3nt: TGTGCCAGCAGTTACCTTACTAGCGGGGGGCCAGATACGCAGTATTTT; CDR3aa: CASSYLTSGGPDTQYF
j_gene: TRBJ1-1; abundance: NA; v_gene: TRBV10-3; d_gene: NA; CDR3nt: TGTGCCATCAGTGAGTCGGGGGGGTTCGACGCTTTCTTT; CDR3aa: CAISESGGFDAFF
j_gene: TRBJ1-1; abundance: many; v_gene: TRBV10-2; d_gene: NA; CDR3nt: TGTGCCAGCAGTGAGGGGATGAACACTGAAGCTTTCTTT; CDR3aa: CASSEGMNTEAFF
j_gene: TRBJ2-7; abundance: NA; v_gene: TRBV28; d_gene: TRBD1; CDR3nt: TGTGCCAGCAGTTTACCCGGGACAGAGGGTCCCTACGAGCAGTACTTC; CDR3aa: CASSLPGTEGPYEQYF
j_gene: TRBJ1-2; abundance: many; v_gene: TRBV6-1; d_gene: TRBD1; CDR3nt: TGTGCCAGCATCGGACAGGGCTCTCATGGCTACACCTTC; CDR3aa: CASIGQGSHGYTF